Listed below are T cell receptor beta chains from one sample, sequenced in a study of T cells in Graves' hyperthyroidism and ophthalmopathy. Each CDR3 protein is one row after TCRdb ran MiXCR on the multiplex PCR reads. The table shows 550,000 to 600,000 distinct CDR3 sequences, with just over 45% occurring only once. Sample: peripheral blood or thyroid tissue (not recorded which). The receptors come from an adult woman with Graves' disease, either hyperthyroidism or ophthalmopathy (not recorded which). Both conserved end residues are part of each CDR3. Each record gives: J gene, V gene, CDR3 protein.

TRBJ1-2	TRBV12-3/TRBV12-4	CASSFWGADGYTF
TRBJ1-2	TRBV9	CASSARTGGFYGYTF
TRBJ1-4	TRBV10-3	CAISPGTSIGEKLFF
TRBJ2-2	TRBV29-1	CSSEDRGVNTGELFF
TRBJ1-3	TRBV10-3	CAISDHRGGSSSGNTIYF
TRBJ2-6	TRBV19	CASSVGGGYTGANVLTF
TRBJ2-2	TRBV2	CASDRGLFF
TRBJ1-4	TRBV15	CATSRELTTNEKLFF
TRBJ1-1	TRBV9	CASSGSRDGSEAFF
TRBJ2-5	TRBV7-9	CASSQHNHGETQYF
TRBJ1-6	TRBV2	CASNLPQGASSYNSPLHF
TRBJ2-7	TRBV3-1	CASSQDTLAGTYEQYF
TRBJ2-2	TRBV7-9	CASSLGSTGELFF
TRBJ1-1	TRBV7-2	CASSSRYTGRKNTEAFF
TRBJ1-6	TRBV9	CASSVRQSNSPLHF
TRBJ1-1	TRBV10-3	CAIANGANTEAFF
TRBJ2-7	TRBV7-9	CASSVGAGQPYEQYF
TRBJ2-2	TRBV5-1	CASSLGARELFF
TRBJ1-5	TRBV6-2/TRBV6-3	CASSYSGSPYSNQPQHF
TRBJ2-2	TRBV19	CASSWQGRTGELFF
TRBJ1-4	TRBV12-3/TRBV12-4	CASSFGTADEKLFF
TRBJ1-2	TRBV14	CASSQDLGNYGYTF
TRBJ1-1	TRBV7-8	CASNGDRVDTEAFF
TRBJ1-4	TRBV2	CASIGMSRMDRENEKLFF
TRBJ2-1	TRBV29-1	CSVERDYNEQFF
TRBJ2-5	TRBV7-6	CASSDSGGAGMETQYF
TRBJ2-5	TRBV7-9	CASRAGQGSETQYF
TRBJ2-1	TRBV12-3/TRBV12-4	CASSYSPHCEQFF
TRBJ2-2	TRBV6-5	CASSYSGGVLTGELFF
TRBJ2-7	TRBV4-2	CASSQGLAGSRNPYEQYF
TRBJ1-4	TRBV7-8	CASSSPQPGTAVEKLFF
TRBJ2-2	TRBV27	CASRGTYTGELFF
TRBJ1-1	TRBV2	CASSAYLAGAFF
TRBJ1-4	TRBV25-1	CASSAGTGHTTNEKLFF
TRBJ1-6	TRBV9	CASSPGGLANSPLHF
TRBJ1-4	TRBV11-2	CASSLGFSLEKLFF
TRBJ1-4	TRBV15	CATSRDRGAEKLFF
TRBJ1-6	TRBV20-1	CSADIGTTHNSPLHF
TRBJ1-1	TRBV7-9	CASSSLLGAGTEAFF
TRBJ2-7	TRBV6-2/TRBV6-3	CASTEGITYEQYF
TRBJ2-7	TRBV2	CASTYRDSAYEQYF
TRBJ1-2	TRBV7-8	CASSSPKTWEGGYTF
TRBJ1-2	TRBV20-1	CSAKTGSYGYTF